Only a few counts were recorded for the clone carrying this T cell receptor beta chain. Antigen unknown. The ends lost 6 bases at V and 6 bases at J; junction bases unmatched: 6. Per germline, CDR1 SQVTM and CDR2 ANQGSEA. The length of the CDR3 is 12 residues. PCR primers comprised 60 Vbeta and 13 Jbeta primers. Some clones are missing from TCRdb's copy, which holds only in-frame ones; the method was immunoSEQ multiplex PCR. This table has some 88,000 clones, approximately 71% appearing once. This record comes from a study of cytomegalovirus exposure and HLA in healthy donors. Study results and limitations: Further analysis, carried out later, found HLA-associated TCR beta chains more clonally expanded than equally common other chains.

The sample was PBMCs. The TCR sequence derives from a woman aged 18 to 35 in good health and CMV-seropositive. This chain connects TRBV29-1 to TRBJ1-1; 8 bases match TRBD1. The CDR3 DNA reads as TGCAGCGTCGGACAGGGTTTAGCTGAAGCTTTCTTT. Protein product: CSVGQGLAEAFF.